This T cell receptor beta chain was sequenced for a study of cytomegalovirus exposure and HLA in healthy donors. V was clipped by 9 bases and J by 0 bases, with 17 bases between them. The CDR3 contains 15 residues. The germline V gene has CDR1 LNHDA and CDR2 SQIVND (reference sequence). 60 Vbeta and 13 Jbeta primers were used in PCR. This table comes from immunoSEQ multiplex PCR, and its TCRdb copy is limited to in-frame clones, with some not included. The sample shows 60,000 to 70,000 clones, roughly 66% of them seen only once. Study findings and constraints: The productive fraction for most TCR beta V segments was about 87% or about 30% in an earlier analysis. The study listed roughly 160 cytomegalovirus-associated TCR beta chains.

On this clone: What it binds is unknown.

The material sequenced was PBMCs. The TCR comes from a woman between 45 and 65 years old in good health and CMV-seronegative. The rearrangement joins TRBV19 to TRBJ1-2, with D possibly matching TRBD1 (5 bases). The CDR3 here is CASRPPRQTNYGYTF. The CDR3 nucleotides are TGTGCCAGCCGTCCCCCCCGACAGACTAACTATGGCTACACCTTC.